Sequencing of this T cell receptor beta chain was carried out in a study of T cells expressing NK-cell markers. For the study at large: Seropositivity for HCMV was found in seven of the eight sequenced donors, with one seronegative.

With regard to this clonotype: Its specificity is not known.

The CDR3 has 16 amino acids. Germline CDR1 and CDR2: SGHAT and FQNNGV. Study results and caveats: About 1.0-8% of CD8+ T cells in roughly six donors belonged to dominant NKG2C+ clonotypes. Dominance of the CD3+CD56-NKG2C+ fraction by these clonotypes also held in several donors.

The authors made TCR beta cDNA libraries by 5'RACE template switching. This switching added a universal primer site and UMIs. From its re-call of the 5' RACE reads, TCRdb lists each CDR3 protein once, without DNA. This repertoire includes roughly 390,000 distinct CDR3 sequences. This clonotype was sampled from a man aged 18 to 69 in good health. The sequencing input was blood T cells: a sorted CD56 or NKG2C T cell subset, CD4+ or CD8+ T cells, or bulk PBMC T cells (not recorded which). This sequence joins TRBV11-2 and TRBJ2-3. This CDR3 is CASSLDPFLGTDTQYF. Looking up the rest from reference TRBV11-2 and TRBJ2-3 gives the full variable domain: EAGVAQSPRYKIIEKRQSVAFWCNPISGHATLYWYQQILGQGPKLLIQFQNNGVVDDSQLPKDRFSAERLKGVDSTLKIQPAKLEDSAVYLCASSLDPFLGTDTQYFGPGTRLTVL.